Listed below are T cell receptor beta chains from one sample, sequenced in a study of blood T cells in healthy people across ages. TCRdb re-derived calls from the 5' RACE reads in MiXCR, one entry per CDR3 protein. The sample yields 600,000 to 1,000,000 distinct CDR3 sequences, more than 45% seen once. Material for sequencing was blood. These TCRs come from a man aged 25 to 40 in good health. Both conserved end residues are part of each CDR3.

v_gene | CDR3aa
TRBV29-1 | CSVASQAEAFF
TRBV28 | CASSWTVTYEQYF
TRBV20-1 | CSARSRGLDHRQETQYF
TRBV12-5 | CASGPPNEAFF
TRBV20-1 | CSAAIRRGETQYF
TRBV15 | CATSYQTGNEQFF
TRBV7-2 | CASSFGGDFTEAFF
TRBV5-1 | CASSSRPGSGNTIYF
TRBV27 | CASSLTPGQSRNSPLHF
TRBV30 | CAWDGGPGLNEQFF
TRBV7-3 | CASSLGAPGGAGELFF
TRBV4-1 | CTSSQGSGQSYEQYF
TRBV28 | CASRFPGGDYGYTF
TRBV20-1 | CRAGGGTEAFF
TRBV20-1 | CSAGAGGSGGLNGQFF
TRBV28 | CASSLTREQYF
TRBV10-3 | CAISGSGEETQYF
TRBV28 | CASSTTSGAADTQYF
TRBV20-1 | CSGSGQNEQFF
TRBV28 | CASSLQNGETQYF
TRBV5-1 | CASSIGQNLAKNIQYF
TRBV28 | CASSFLLQGYNEQFF
TRBV5-1 | CASSLGSGTNVLTF
TRBV3-1 | CASSPPGTEETQYF
TRBV24-1 | CATGDRVYNEQYF
TRBV20-1 | CSARGAAAATNEKLFF
TRBV20-1 | CSAEGGDTSHGGSQETQYF
TRBV12-3/TRBV12-4 | CASSLPWGGVTRYTF
TRBV12-3/TRBV12-4 | CASSLNGGGELFF
TRBV11-2 | CASEETSWSNEQYF
TRBV5-8 | CASSQNLPGTGDTEAFF
TRBV18 | CASSPYRDRDEGNYGYTF
TRBV4-3 | CASSQDRSGYETQYF
TRBV20-1 | CSALKRGAISSYEQYF
TRBV4-3 | CASSQEGAAEYGYTF
TRBV27 | CASSFGSAYEQYF
TRBV20-1 | CSAQRHGGRVANEQFF
TRBV4-1 | CASSQAGQGPGEQYF
TRBV7-9 | CASDLAGDQFF
TRBV6-5 | CASSYSIPVYEAFF
TRBV7-2 | CASSLAGPGKETQYF
TRBV6-2/TRBV6-3 | CASISSGRWDEQYF
TRBV29-1 | CSVEETGGHGYTF
TRBV4-3 | CASSPLAAPPYEQYF
TRBV11-1 | CASSLNGDRGNIQYF
TRBV7-2 | CASSSSSGRTEQYF
TRBV12-3/TRBV12-4 | CASSPDLTPSQTQYF
TRBV20-1 | CSSRGLKVLGEQFF
TRBV20-1 | CSARRSENPYNEQYF
TRBV7-2 | CASSLDLASDEQFF
TRBV27 | CATTRARGQPEYF
TRBV12-3/TRBV12-4 | CASSTDQGIFTDTQYF
TRBV21-1 | CASSKPLLAGVTDTQYF
TRBV5-1 | CASSLNRAGTDTQYF
TRBV10-2 | CASSRGRAGVGLQFF